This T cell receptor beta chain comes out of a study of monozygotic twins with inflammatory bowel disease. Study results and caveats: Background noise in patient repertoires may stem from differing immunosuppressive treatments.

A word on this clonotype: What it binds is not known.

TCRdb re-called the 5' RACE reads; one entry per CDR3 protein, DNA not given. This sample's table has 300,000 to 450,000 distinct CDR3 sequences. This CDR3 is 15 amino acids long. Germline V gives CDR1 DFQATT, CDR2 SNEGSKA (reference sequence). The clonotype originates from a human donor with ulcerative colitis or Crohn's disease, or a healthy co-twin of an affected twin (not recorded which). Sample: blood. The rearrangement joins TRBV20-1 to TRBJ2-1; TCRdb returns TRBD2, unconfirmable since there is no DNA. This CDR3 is CSAPNSGGARNEQFF.